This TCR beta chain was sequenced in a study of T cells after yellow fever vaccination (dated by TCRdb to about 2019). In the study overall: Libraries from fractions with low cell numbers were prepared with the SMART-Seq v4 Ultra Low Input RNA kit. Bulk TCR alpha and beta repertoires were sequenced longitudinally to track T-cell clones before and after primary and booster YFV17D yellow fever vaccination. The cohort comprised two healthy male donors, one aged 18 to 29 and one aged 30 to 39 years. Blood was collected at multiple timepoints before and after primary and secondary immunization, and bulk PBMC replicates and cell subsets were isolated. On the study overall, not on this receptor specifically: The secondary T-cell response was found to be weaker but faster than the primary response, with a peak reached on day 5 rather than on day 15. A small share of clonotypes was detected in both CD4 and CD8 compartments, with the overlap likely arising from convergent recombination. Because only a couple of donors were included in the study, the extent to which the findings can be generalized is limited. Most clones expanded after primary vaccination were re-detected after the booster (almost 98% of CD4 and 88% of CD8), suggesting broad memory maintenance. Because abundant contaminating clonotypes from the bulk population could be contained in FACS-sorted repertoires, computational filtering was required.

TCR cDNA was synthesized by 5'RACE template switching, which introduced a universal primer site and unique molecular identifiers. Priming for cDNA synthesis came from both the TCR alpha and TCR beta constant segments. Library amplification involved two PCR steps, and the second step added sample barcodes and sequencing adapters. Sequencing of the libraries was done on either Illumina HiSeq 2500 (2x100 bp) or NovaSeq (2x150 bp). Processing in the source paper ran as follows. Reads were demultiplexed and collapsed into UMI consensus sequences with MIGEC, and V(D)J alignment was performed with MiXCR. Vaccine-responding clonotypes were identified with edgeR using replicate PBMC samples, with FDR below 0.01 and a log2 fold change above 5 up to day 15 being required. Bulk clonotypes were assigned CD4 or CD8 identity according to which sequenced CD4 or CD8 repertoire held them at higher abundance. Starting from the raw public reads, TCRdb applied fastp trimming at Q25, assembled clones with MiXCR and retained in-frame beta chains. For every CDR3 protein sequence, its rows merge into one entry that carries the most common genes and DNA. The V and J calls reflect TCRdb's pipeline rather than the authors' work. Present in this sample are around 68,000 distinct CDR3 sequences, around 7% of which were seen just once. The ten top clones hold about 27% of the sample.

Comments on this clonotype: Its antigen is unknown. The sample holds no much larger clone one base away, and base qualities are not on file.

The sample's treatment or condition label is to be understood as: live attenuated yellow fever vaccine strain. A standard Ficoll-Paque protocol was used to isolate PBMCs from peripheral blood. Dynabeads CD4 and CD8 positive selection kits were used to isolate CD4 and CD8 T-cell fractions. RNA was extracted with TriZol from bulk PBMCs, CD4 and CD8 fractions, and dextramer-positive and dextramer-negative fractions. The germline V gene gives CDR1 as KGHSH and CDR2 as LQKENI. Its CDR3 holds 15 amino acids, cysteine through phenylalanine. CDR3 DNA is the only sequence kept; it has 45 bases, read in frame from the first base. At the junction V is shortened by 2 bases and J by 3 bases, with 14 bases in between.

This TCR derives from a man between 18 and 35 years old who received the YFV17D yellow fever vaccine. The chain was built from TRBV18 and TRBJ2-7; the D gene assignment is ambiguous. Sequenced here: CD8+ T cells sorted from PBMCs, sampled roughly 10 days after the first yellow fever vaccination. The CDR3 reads CASSPEIPTDYEQYF. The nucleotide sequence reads TGTGCCAGCTCACCAGAGATACCTACCGACTACGAGCAGTACTTC.